The present T cell receptor (beta chain) was sequenced within a study of T cell repertoires in cytomegalovirus infection. Study context: Public TCR beta signatures marked donors with CMV infection and the matching HLA.

Regarding the study as a whole: Dominant in the ex vivo response were TCR beta clonotypes restricted by HLA-C and specific for CMV.

TCRdb passed the reads through MiXCR, listing each CDR3 protein once. The table includes roughly 230,000 distinct CDR3 sequences, approximately 17% detected once. There are many counts of this clonotype. Its specificity is unknown. Sample: CD8+ T cells from PBMCs. The sequence came from a human donor in good health (CMV status not recorded). Some clones in this sample may be carry-over from other donors' samples.

The chain's CDR3 is CASSYSIRSSYNEQFF. The CDR3 bases are TGTGCCAGCAGTTACTCGATCAGGAGCTCCTACAATGAGCAGTTCTTC. This chain joins TRBV6-2 or TRBV6-3 and TRBJ2-1, with no clear D. Germline CDR1 MNHEY, CDR2 SVGEGT. The V end was cut by 0 bases, the J end by 0 bases, with 9 bases between. The length of the CDR3 is 16 residues.